A single sample is the source of the 15 T cell receptor beta chains below, sequenced in a study of tumor-infiltrating lymphocytes in localized non-small cell lung cancer. Some clones are missing from TCRdb's copy, which holds only in-frame ones; the method was immunoSEQ multiplex PCR. The repertoire has 12,000 to 15,000 clones, around 68% of them found once; the top ten carry about a tenth. The source material was uninvolved lung tissue not adjacent to the tumor. The receptors come from a human donor with non-small cell lung cancer.

This chain connects TRBV7-2 to TRBJ2-1; the match to TRBD2 covers 8 bases. V lost 4 bases to trimming and J lost 5 bases; unmatched junction nucleotides: 7. The CDR3 loop spans 15 amino acids. The germline CDR1 and CDR2 sequences are SGHTA and FQGNSA. CDR3 DNA sequence: TGTGCCAGCAGCTCGGGACTAGTCTTGGACAATGAGCAGTTCTTC. Protein: CASSSGLVLDNEQFF.

V is TRBV15 and J is TRBJ2-7; 7 positions agree with TRBD1. The CDR3 runs 14 residues. Losses at the gene ends were 3 bases for V and 3 bases for J; bases not matched to a gene: 5. CDR1 is LNHNV, CDR2 YYDKDF, per germline (reference sequence). CDR3 bases: TGTGCCACCAGCAGCCCGACAGGGCGCTACGAGCAGTACTTC. Amino acids: CATSSPTGRYEQYF.

V usage is TRBV4-3 and J usage is TRBJ2-6, with 12 bases matching TRBD1. In germline, CDR1 is LGHNA, CDR2 YSLEER. V dropped 3 bases and J dropped 2; count of bases not matched to a gene: 2. The CDR3 spans 17 residues. CDR3 in amino acids: CASSQGTGGTGANVLTF. The CDR3 DNA reads as TGCGCCAGCAGCCAGGGGACAGGGGGCACTGGGGCCAACGTCCTGACTTTC.

The chain recombines TRBV10-3 with TRBJ2-2, with 8 bases matching TRBD1. The length of the CDR3 is 15 residues. Germline V gene data show CDR1 as ENHRY and CDR2 as SYGVKD. Unmatched junction bases numbered 6, after V lost 4 bases and J lost 5 bases. In nucleotides, the CDR3 is TGTGCCATCAGTGGGTGGACAGGGCGTACCGGGGAGCTGTTTTTT. It yields the protein CAISGWTGRTGELFF.

This clone was seen once. The gene calls are TRBV11-3 and TRBJ1-1; D gene unclear. This CDR3 comprises 13 residues. Germline CDR1 reads SGHNT; CDR2 reads YENEEA. Trimming left V 5 bases short and J 1 base short, with 8 bases between. The CDR3 spells CASSEQQNTEAFF. CDR3 bases: TGTGCCAGCAGCGAACAGCAGAACACTGAAGCTTTCTTT.

A few counts support this clone. The J gene is TRBJ1-2, the V gene TRBV7-9, with 9 bases identical to TRBD1. This CDR3 has 18 residues. Germline V lookup: CDR1 SEHNR, CDR2 FQNEAQ (reference sequence). The V gene end was trimmed by 0 bases and the J gene end by 7 bases; junction bases not matched to a gene: 15. The CDR3 nucleotides read TGTGCCAGCAGCTTAGCGTCGGGAAGAACAGGGGGCTGGCGTGGCTACACCTTC. Its protein product is CASSLASGRTGGWRGYTF.

The CDR3 nucleotides read TGTGCCAGCAGTTTATGGCAGAAGCAGCCCCAGCATTTT. Encoded protein: CASSLWQKQPQHF. V usage is TRBV28 and J usage is TRBJ1-5; D gene uncertain. Trimming removed 0 bases from V and 7 bases from J, with 7 bases in between. The CDR3 has 13 amino acids. The V gene's germline CDR1 is MDHEN and CDR2 SYDVKM.

The chain links TRBV19 to TRBJ1-6; D possibly corresponds to TRBD1 (5 bases). Trimming took off 3 bases at V and 11 bases at J, with 11 bases between the two ends. This CDR3 contains 13 residues. The germline V gene encodes CDR1 LNHDA and CDR2 SQIVND (reference sequence). The CDR3 protein is CASSINMGAPLHF. The CDR3 DNA sequence: TGTGCCAGTAGTATTAATATGGGGGCACCCCTCCACTTT.

V usage is TRBV14 and J usage is TRBJ1-6, with 8 bases aligning to TRBD1. Looked up from germline, CDR1 is SGHDN and CDR2 is FVKESK. The CDR3 runs to 17 residues. Trimming took 1 base from V and 6 from J; bases not matched to a gene: 8. CDR3 DNA: TGTGCCAGCAGCCAAGGGGTTCGGCAGGGGGCTAATTCACCCCTCCACTTT. It encodes CASSQGVRQGANSPLHF.

This clone was detected a few times. Within the sample, other DNA sequences also encode this same CDR3. The V gene is TRBV28, the J gene TRBJ2-7, with TRBD2 identical over 10 bases. The V gene end was trimmed by 8 bases and the J gene end by 3 bases; junction bases not matched to a gene: 7. The germline CDR1 and CDR2 sequences are MDHEN and SYDVKM. The CDR3 has 14 residues. The CDR3 protein is CASGNLAGVYEQYF. DNA of the CDR3: TGTGCCAGCGGTAATCTAGCGGGAGTCTACGAGCAGTACTTC. Full variable domain (remainder filled in from reference TRBV28 and TRBJ2-7): DVKVTQSSRYLVKRTGEKVFLECVQDMDHENMFWYRQDPGLGLRLIYFSYDVKMKEKGDIPEGYSVSREKKERFSLILESASTNQTSMYLCASGNLAGVYEQYFGPGTRLTVT.

This chain connects TRBV6-1 to TRBJ2-4; 8 nucleotides align to TRBD1. V shed 5 bases and J 9 bases; nucleotides not matched to a gene: 12. The CDR3 contains 15 residues. Germline CDR1 reads MNHNS; CDR2 reads SASEGT. The CDR3 nucleotides are TGTGCCAGCAGTTTGGACAGGGCGATAACTGGCATTCAGTACTTC. It codes for CASSLDRAITGIQYF.

The V call is TRBV7-2, the J call TRBJ1-4, with unresolved D. Trimming pared 5 bases from V and 1 base from J, leaving 8 bases between. CDR1 SGHTA and CDR2 FQGNSA come from the germline V gene. This CDR3 comprises 14 residues. CDR3 bases: TGTGCCAGCAGCAAGGATATAACTAATGAAAAACTGTTTTTT. It yields the protein CASSKDITNEKLFF.

The chain links TRBV6-1 to TRBJ1-1; D is uncertain. The CDR3 is 13 residues long. CDR1 and CDR2 (germline): MNHNS, SASEGT. The germline V and J ends were trimmed by 2 bases and 8 bases, with 12 bases remaining between them. In nucleotides, the CDR3 is TGTGCCAGCAGTGAACTGGCCCGGAGAGAAGCTTTCTTT. This encodes CASSELARREAFF.

The gene calls are TRBV28 and TRBJ1-2; D unresolved. V lost 3 bases and J lost 0, with 5 bases in between. The CDR3 has 13 residues. CDR1 is MDHEN, CDR2 SYDVKM, per germline. CDR3 loop: CASSLRSNYGYTF. As DNA, the CDR3 is TGTGCCAGCAGTTTGCGCTCTAACTATGGCTACACCTTC.

The chain combines TRBV4-1 with TRBJ1-5, with D unclear. Trimming removed 4 bases at V and 5 bases at J, with 9 bases between. Germline CDR1 and CDR2: MGHRA and YSYEKL. This CDR3 contains 13 residues. The CDR3 bases are TGCGCCAGCAGCCTCTTACACGATCAGCCCCAGCATTTT. Residues: CASSLLHDQPQHF.